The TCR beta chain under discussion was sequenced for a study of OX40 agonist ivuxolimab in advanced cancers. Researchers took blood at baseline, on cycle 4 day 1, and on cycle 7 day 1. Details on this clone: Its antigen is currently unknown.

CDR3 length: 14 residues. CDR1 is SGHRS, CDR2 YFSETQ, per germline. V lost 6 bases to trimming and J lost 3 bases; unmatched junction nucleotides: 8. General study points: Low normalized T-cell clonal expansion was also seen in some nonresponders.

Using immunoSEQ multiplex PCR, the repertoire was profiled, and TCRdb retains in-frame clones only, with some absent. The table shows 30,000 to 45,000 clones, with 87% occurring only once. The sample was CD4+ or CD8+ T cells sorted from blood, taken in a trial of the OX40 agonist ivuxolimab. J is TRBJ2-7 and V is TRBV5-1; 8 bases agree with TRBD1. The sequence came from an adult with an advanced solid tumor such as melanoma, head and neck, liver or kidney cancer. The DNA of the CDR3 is TGCGCCAGCAACCATGGACAGGGAGACTACGAGCAGTACTTC. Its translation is CASNHGQGDYEQYF.